This T cell receptor beta chain was captured in a study of neurological immune-mediated disorders. This clonotype was seen repeatedly, ten times or more. TCRdb re-derived calls from the 5' RACE reads in MiXCR, one entry per CDR3 protein. Of approximately 85,000 distinct CDR3 sequences detected, around 13% appear once; the ten largest clones hold around 4.5%. The time point here: longitudinal time-point 2. The unsorted libraries were generated from a total of 2 million PBMCs, which had been stored in RNAlater at -80 C. Germline V lookup: CDR1 ENHRY, CDR2 SYGVKD. This CDR3 contains 15 residues. V lost 2 bases and J lost 0, with 10 bases in between.

The chain couples TRBV10-3 to TRBJ1-1; the D gene is possibly TRBD1 (5 bases). The specimen sequenced was PBMCs. This clonotype was obtained from a female donor with HTLV-1-associated myelopathy (HAM/TSP). CDR3 in DNA: TGTGCCATCAGTGAGGGAGGGGTTTTGAACACTGAAGCTTTCTTT. This gives the protein CAISEGGVLNTEAFF.